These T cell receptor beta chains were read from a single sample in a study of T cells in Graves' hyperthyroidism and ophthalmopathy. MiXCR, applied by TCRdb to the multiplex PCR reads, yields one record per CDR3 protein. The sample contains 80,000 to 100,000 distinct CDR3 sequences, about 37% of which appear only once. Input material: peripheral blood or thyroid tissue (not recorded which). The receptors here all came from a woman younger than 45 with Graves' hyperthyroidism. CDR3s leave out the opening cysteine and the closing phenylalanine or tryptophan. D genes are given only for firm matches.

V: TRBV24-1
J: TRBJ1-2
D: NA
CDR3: ATQGGGYGCA

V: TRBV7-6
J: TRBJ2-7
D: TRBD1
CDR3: ASSPHGTGARSYEQY

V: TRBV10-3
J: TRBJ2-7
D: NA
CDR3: AIVYEQY

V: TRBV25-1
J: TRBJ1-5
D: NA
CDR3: ASSGSRRVNQPQH

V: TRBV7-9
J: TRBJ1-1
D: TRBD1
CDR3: ASSLAGTDEAF

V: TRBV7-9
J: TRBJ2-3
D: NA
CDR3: ASTLLRDNSTDTQY

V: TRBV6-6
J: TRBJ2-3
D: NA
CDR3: ASSYSAESHTDTQY

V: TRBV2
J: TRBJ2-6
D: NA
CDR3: ASSVAGANVLT

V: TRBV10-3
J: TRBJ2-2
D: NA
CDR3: AIRGRPRNTGELF

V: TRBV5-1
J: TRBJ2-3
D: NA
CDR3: ASSLGNRGGSDTQY

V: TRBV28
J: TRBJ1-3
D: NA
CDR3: ASSFRGFSGNTIY

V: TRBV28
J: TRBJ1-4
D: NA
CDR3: ASSNDFGHNEKLF

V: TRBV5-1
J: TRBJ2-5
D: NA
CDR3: ASSLAVVRGGGETQY

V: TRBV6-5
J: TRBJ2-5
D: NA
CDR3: ASSRRGYQETQY

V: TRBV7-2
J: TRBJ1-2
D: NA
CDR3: ACSFDSFYGCA

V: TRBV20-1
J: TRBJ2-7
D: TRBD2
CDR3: SASGLAGDEQY

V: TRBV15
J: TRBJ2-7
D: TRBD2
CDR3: ATSPRLAGGDEQY

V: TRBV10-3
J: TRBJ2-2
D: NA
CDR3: AISESNRGAGELF

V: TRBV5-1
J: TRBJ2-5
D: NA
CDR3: ASSFYRNRETQY

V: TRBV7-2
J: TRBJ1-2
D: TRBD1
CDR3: ASSKSLRDRGRRRGYT

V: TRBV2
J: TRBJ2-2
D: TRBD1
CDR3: ASQTGSNTGELF

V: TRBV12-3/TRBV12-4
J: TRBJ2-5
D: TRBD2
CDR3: ASSGLAGGPRGTQY

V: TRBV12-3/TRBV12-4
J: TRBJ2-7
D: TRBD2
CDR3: ASSWTSGTYEQY

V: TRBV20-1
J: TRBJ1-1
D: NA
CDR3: SARDPQTEAF

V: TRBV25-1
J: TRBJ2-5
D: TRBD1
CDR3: ASSQDRGRKTQY

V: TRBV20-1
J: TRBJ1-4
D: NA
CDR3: SASLNEKLF

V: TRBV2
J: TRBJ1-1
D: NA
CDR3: ASSLQGTDETF

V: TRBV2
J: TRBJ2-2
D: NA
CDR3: ASSVQGGGELF

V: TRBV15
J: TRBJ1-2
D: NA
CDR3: ATSPSNRAYGYT

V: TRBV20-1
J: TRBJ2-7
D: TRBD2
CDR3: SARAGGRSYKQY

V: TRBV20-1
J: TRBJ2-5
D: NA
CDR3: SARAQY

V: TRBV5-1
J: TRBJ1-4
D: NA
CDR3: ASSEIWGNEKLF

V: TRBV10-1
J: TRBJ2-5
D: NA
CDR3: ASSESSSGTQY

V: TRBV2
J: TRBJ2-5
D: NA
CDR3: ASSEAPRAQY

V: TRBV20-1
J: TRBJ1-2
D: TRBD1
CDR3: SASTGAYGYT

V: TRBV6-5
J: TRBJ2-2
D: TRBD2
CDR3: ASTQLAGGFGELF

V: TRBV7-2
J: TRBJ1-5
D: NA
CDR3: ASSSQGSNQPQH

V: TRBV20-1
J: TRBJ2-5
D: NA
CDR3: SAQIEETQY

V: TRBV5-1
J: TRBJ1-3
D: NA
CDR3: ASSDGLISGNTIY

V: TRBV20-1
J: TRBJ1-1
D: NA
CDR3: SAWIFGYTEAF

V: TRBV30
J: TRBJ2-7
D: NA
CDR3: AWSVPTGRAYEQY

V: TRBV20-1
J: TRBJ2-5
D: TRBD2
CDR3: SARLAGETQY

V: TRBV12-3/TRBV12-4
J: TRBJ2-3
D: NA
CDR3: ASSFGNTDTQY